This TCR delta chain was observed in a study of γδ T cells in repeated Plasmodium falciparum infection (dated by TCRdb to about 2021). Some background on the complete study: Malian children exposed to intense seasonal malaria transmission were enrolled in the natural-infection arm and compared with Australian children matched for age and gender. The study examined how repeated Plasmodium falciparum infection shapes the human gammadelta T cell repertoire, using natural infection in Mali and controlled human malaria infection. Malian gammadelta TCR repertoires were analysed cross-sectionally in periods with no transmission and longitudinally across episodes of acute febrile malaria. Roughly 5 malaria-naive U.S. adults underwent four controlled human malaria infections by bites from P. falciparum NF54-infected Anopheles stephensi mosquitoes over about 640 days. Controlled-infection subjects were sampled at baseline, immediately before selected infections, and 21 days after each infection.

Library prep was done by multiplex PCR. Sequenced using an Illumina MiSeq. Every sorted gammadelta T cell sample had both its TCR gamma (TRG) and TCR delta (TRD) chains sequenced. In the source study's methods: The repertoire analyses drew on clonotype tree plots, the accumulated frequency of the top 20 clonotypes, and diversity index (DI) and D75 metrics. In TCRdb, clones were called once more from the public reads by CATT, and rows of identical DNA were later combined. The V and J calls were determined by TCRdb, not by the authors. A total of tens of thousands of delta-chain clones appear in this sample, more than 0.85% of them only once. Of the sample, over 8.5% falls within the top ten clones. Vgamma9/Vdelta2+ and Vdelta2-negative gammadelta T cell populations were flow-sorted from peripheral blood mononuclear cells for bulk TCR repertoire analysis. What the study reported, not specific to this receptor: Analysis of inter-individual variability in gammadelta T cell responses was limited by the small size of the controlled-infection cohort. Compared with the repertoires of Australian children, the Vdelta2-negative gammadelta TCR repertoires of Malian children appeared more clonally expanded, less diverse and less shared. Vgamma9/Vdelta2+ TCR repertoires kept a highly stable polyclonal repertoire across time and infection, and many TCRgamma sequences overlapped between individuals. In Vdelta2-negative, largely Vdelta1+, gammadelta TCR repertoires, repeated controlled infections appeared to drive waves of new clonotype selection. The Malian cohort came from a small rural village of predominantly one ethnic group, limiting generalizability.

Worth noting for this clone: Its antigen is still unknown. TCRdb shows a much larger clone's protein in place of this DNA's translation, and the two differ at residue 19, likely through a read error; the protein shown is translated from the DNA.

Per the germline V gene, GEAIGNYY is the CDR1 and EKD is the CDR2. The CDR3 has 20 amino acids, counting the end cysteine and phenylalanine. Only CDR3 DNA is held: 60 bases, read in frame from base 1. V and J are trimmed by 0 bases and 9 bases, and the gene matches miss 24 bases of the junction. This sequence uses TRDV2 and TRDJ1; the junction holds 10 bases that match TRDD3. TCRdb does not report a J gene; here it was assigned by matching the DNA to germline references. The receptor was derived from a pool of human donors (malaria-infected and uninfected, not separated). Sequencing was done on a sample of gamma-delta T cells from blood. The bases read TGTGCCTGTGACACCCTTACTGGGGGATCGAGCAAAGATTTGACAGCACAACTCATCTTT. Its coded protein is CACDTLTGGSSKDLTAQLIF.